This T cell receptor beta chain was sequenced in a study of T cell clonotyping in hematopoietic cell transplantation. Regarding the study as a whole: No sorting was done, leaving CD4 and CD8 contributions mixed. Recipient TCR diversity dropped after transplant; expanded clonotypes rose from day 30 to 180.

Profiling relied on immunoSEQ multiplex PCR, and the TCRdb table lists in-frame clones only, not all of them. The table lists more than 40,000 clones, 95% of them singletons. Points on this clone: Its specificity is not known.

This clonotype originated in a man aged 30 to 39 in good health. Some clones in this sample may be carry-over from other donors' samples. Sequencing was performed on peripheral blood mononuclear cells.

The DNA of the CDR3 is TGTGCCAGCAGTGAGCGGGGGGCTAGGTACGAGCAGTACTTC. It is translated as CASSERGARYEQYF. This chain connects TRBV2 to TRBJ2-7; 8 bases are a match to TRBD2. The CDR3 contains 14 residues. Per the germline V gene, CDR1 is SNHLY and CDR2 is FYNNEI. V lost 3 bases to trimming and J lost 4 bases; unmatched junction nucleotides: 5.